This entry concerns a single T cell receptor beta chain. TCRdb used MiXCR to reprocess the 5' RACE reads, holding one entry per CDR3 protein. The sample shows about 470,000 distinct CDR3 sequences, roughly 20% of them seen only once. This entry belongs to a study of T-cell memory formation after mild COVID-19. Trimming stripped 5 bases from V and 4 bases from J, with 25 bases between. The CDR3 length is 18 residues. CDR1 and CDR2 (germline): LNHDA, SQIVND (reference sequence). The TCR originated in an adult woman who had mild COVID-19 (a few samples of this study predate the infection). Cell type and time point are not known. The rearrangement joins TRBV19 to TRBJ2-3; either TRBD1 or TRBD2 may supply D (5 bases each). The sequenced material came from PBMCs or a T cell subset sorted from them (not recorded which). CDR3 DNA sequence: TGTGCCAGTAGTTCTGCGGAGAGGGGCCTAGGTTCGCCAGATACGCAGTATTTT. It encodes CASSSAERGLGSPDTQYF. Full variable domain (outside the CDR3, taken from reference TRBV19 and TRBJ2-3): DGGITQSPKYLFRKEGQNVTLSCEQNLNHDAMYWYRQDPGQGLRLIYYSQIVNDFQKGDIAEGYSVSREKKESFPLTVTSAQKNPTAFYLCASSSAERGLGSPDTQYFGPGTRLTVL.